Reported below is one TCR beta chain. Its specificity is unknown. The data were taken from a study of cytomegalovirus exposure and HLA in healthy donors. Background on the study: A subsequent analysis reported that the 120 validation repertoires were produced on the same platform that had also been used for the 500 to 700 first-cohort repertoires. Study findings and constraints: Confirmation was obtained in vitro that a few CMV-associated chains are specific for CMV antigens.

J gave up 5 bases and V 3 bases, and 3 bases lay outside the gene matches. This CDR3 is built from 14 residues. CDR1 KGHSH and CDR2 LQKENI come from the germline V gene. Clones were sequenced by immunoSEQ multiplex PCR, and TCRdb holds only the in-frame ones, with some missing. The table includes 100,000 to 120,000 clones, approximately 88% detected once. The chain recombines TRBV18 with TRBJ2-4; 8 bases fit TRBD1. The origin of this receptor is a woman aged 25 to 39 in good health and CMV-seropositive. Sequencing used PBMCs. The CDR3 DNA reads TGTGCCAGCTCACCTGGACAGGGCCAAAACATTCAGTACTTC. Translated, it gives CASSPGQGQNIQYF.